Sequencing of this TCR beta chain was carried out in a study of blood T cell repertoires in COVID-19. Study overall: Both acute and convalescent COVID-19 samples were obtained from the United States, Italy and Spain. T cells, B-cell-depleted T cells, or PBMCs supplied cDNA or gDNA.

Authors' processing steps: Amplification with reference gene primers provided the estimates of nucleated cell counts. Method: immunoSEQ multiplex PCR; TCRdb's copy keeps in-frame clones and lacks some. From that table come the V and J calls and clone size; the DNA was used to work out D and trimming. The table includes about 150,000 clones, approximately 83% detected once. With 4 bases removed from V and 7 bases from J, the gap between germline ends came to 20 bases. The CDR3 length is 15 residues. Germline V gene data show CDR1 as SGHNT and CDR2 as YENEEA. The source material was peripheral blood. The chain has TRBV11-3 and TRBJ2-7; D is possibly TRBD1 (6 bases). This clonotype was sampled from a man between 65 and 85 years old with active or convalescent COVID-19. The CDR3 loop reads CASSSPVGGQREQYF. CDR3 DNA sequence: TGTGCCAGCAGCTCACCGGTAGGCGGACAGAGAGAGCAGTACTTC. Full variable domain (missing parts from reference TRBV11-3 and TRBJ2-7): EAGVVQSPRYKIIEKKQPVAFWCNPISGHNTLYWYLQNLGQGPELLIRYENEEAVDDSQLPKDRFSAERLKGVDSTLKIQPAELGDSAVYLCASSSPVGGQREQYFGPGTRLTVT.